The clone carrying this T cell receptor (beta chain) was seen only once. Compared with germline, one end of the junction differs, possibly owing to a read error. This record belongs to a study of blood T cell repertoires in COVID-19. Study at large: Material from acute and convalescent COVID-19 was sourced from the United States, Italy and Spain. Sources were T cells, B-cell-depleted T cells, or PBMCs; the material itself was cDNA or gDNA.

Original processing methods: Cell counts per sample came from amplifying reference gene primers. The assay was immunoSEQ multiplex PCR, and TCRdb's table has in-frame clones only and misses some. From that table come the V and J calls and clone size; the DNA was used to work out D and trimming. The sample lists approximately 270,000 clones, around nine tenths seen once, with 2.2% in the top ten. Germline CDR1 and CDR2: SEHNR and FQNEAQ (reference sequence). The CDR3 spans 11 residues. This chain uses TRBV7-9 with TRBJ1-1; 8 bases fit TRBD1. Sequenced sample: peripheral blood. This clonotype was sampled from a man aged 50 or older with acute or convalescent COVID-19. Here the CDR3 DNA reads TGTGCCAGCAGCCCCGCGGCGGGACAGGTTTTT. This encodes CASSPAAGQVF.